The clone carrying this TCR beta chain was seen at least ten times. This sample is part of a study of neurological immune-mediated disorders. TCRdb independently ran MiXCR on the 5' RACE reads; one entry per CDR3 protein. Of just under 60,000 distinct CDR3 sequences listed, roughly 3.3% are singletons. Trimming at V came to 6 bases and at J to 6 bases, leaving 4 bases not matched to a gene. Germline lookup yields CDR1 ENHRY and CDR2 SYGVKD. The CDR3 has 13 amino acids. The specimen sequenced was PBMCs. The chain has TRBV10-3 and TRBJ2-2; 7 bases are a match to TRBD1. The TCR comes from a woman aged 25 to 39 with multiple sclerosis. CDR3 sequence reads: CAIRDRSPGELFF. CDR3 bases: TGTGCCATCAGGGACAGGTCTCCCGGGGAGCTGTTTTTT.